This T cell receptor beta chain came from a study of beta chain features in type 1 diabetes. Whole-study results and caveats: Researchers could not determine here whether HLA type influences TCRB rearrangement.

The entirety of the isolated RNA underwent reverse transcription, so expressed TCRB transcripts were sequenced. TCRdb keeps only in-frame clones here, not all; method: immunoSEQ multiplex PCR. Of fewer than 200,000 clones in the sample, 10% to 15% were seen once. Concerning this clone itself: The target antigen is unknown.

CD4+ naive, central memory, regulatory and stem cell-like memory subsets were isolated by sorting on CD45RO/CCR7/CD25/CD127/CD95/CD27. Input material: central memory CD4+ T cells from blood. The sequence was collected from a woman between 18 and 29 years old in good health.

The CDR3 protein is CAISGATGGSEGYTF. CDR3 DNA sequence: TGTGCCATCAGTGGGGCGACAGGGGGTTCGGAAGGCTACACCTTC. The chain is built from TRBV10-3 and TRBJ1-2; 9 bases match TRBD1. V lost 4 bases to trimming and J lost 8 bases; unmatched junction nucleotides: 11. Germline assignment: CDR1 ENHRY and CDR2 SYGVKD. This CDR3 contains 15 residues.